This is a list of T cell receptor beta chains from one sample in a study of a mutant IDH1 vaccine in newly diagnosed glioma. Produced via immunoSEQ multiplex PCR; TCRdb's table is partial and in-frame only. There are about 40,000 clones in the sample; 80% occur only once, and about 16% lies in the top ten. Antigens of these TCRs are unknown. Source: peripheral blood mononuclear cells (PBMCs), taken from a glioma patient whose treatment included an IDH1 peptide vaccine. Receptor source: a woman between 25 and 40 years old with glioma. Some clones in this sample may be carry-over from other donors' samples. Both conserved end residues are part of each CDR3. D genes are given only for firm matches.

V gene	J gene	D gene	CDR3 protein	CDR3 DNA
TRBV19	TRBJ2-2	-	CASSRREGPNTGELFF	TGTGCCAGTAGTAGGCGAGAGGGCCCGAACACCGGGGAGCTGTTTTTT
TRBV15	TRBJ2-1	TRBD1	CATSLRTGGDEQFF	TGTGCCACCAGCTTGAGGACAGGGGGCGATGAGCAGTTCTTC
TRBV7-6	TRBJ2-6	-	CASSLYNRPDSGANVLTF	TGTGCCAGCAGCTTATATAACAGGCCAGACTCTGGGGCCAACGTCCTGACTTTC
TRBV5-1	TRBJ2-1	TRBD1	CASSFSQGPDRASYNEQFF	TGCGCCAGCAGCTTTTCGCAAGGCCCGGACAGGGCCTCCTACAATGAGCAGTTCTTC
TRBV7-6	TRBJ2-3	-	CASSLAPDLGTDTQYF	TGTGCCAGCAGCTTAGCGCCGGACTTGGGGACAGATACGCAGTATTTT
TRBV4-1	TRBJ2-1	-	CASSQGALDEQFF	TGCGCCAGCAGCCAAGGAGCGCTCGATGAGCAGTTCTTC
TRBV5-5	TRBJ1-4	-	CASSLFQVLNEKLFF	TGTGCCAGCAGCTTGTTCCAGGTTCTTAATGAAAAACTGTTTTTT
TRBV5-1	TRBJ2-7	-	CASSWRGYEQYF	TGCGCCAGCAGCTGGCGTGGGTACGAGCAGTACTTC
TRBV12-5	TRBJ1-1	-	CASGSLLGRTEAFF	TGTGCTAGTGGTTCCCTCCTAGGGAGGACTGAAGCTTTCTTT
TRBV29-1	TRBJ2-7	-	CSGTGDRREQYF	TGCAGCGGTACAGGCGACAGGCGCGAGCAGTACTTC
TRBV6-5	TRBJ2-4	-	CASSYSKDLNIQYF	TGTGCCAGCAGTTACTCGAAGGACCTGAACATTCAGTACTTC
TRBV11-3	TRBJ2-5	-	CASSFRGETQYF	TGTGCCAGCAGCTTTCGTGGAGAGACCCAGTACTTC
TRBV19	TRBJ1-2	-	CASSIDQVFGDYGYTF	TGTGCCAGTAGTATAGATCAGGTTTTCGGGGACTATGGCTACACCTTC
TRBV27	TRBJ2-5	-	CASTPGGPRQETQYF	TGTGCCAGCACCCCGGGCGGGCCACGTCAAGAGACCCAGTACTTC
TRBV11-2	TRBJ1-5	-	CASSVGGGREFVQPQHF	TGTGCCAGCAGCGTAGGAGGGGGGCGGGAATTTGTGCAGCCCCAGCATTTT
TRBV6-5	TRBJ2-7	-	CASSYSDGYYEQYF	TGTGCCAGCAGTTACTCCGACGGGTACTACGAGCAGTACTTC
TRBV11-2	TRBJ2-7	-	CTSSLALATPSSYEQYF	TGTACCAGCAGCTTAGCCCTGGCGACACCGAGCTCCTACGAGCAGTACTTC